This T cell receptor (beta chain) is from a study of blood T cell repertoires in COVID-19. Overall study: There were acute and convalescent COVID-19 samples, and they came from the United States, Italy and Spain. PBMCs, B-cell-depleted T cells, or T cells were the source of the cDNA or gDNA that made up the material.

The CDR3 has 13 residues. In germline, CDR1 is SGHRS, CDR2 YFSETQ. Trimming pared 5 bases from V and 1 base from J, leaving 9 bases between. As originally analysed: Reference gene primers were amplified, and this amplification served to estimate nucleated cell counts. Libraries were prepared by immunoSEQ multiplex PCR; TCRdb keeps only in-frame clonotypes and omits some of them. The V and J calls and clone size are taken from that table; D and trimming were inferred from the DNA. The repertoire holds under 250,000 clones, roughly 82% seen once, with approximately 4.5% in the top ten. As concerns this clone: Additional DNA sequences in this sample encode the identical CDR3.

The chain uses TRBV5-1 and TRBJ1-1, with D tentatively TRBD1 (5 bases). Sequenced sample: peripheral blood. The TCR comes from a woman between 65 and 79 years old with acute or convalescent COVID-19. The DNA for the CDR3 is TGCGCCAGCAGTTTCGGGGGGAACACTGAAGCTTTCTTT. This sequence encodes CASSFGGNTEAFF. Full variable domain (rest looked up from reference TRBV5-1 and TRBJ1-1): KAGVTQTPRYLIKTRGQQVTLSCSPISGHRSVSWYQQTPGQGLQFLFEYFSETQRNKGNFPGRFSGRQFSNSRSEMNVSTLELGDSALYLCASSFGGNTEAFFGQGTRLTVV.